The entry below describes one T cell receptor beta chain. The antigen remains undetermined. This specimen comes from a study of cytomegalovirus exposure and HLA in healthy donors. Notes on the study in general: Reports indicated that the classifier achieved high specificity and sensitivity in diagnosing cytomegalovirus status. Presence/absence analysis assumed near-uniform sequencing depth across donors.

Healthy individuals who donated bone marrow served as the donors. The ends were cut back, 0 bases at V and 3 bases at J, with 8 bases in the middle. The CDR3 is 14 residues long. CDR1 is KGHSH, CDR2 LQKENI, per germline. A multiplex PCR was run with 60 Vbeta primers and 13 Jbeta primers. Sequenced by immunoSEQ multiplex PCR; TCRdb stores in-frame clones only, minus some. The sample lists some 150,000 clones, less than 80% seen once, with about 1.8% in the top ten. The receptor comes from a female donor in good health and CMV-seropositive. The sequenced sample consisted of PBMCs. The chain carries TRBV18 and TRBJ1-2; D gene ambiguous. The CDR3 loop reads CASSPPTPDYGYTF. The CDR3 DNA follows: TGTGCCAGCTCACCACCAACCCCAGACTATGGCTACACCTTC.